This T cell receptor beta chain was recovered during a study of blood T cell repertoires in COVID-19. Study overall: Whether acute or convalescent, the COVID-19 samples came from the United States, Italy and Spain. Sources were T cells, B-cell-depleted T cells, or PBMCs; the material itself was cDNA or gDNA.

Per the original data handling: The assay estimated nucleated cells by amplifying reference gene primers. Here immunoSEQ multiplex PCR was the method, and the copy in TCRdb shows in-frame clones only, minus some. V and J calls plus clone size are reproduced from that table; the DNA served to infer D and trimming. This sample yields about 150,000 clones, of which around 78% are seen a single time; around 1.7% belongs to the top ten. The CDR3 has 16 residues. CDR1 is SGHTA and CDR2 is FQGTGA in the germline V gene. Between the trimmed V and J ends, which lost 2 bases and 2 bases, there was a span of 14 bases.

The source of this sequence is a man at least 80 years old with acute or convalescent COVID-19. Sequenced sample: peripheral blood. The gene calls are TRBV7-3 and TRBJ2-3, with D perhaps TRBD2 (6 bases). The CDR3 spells CASSLFGGSSTDTQYF. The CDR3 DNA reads TGTGCCAGCAGCTTATTTGGGGGGAGTTCCACAGATACGCAGTATTTT.